The rows below give T cell receptor beta chains drawn from one sample of a study of cytomegalovirus exposure and HLA in healthy donors. This table comes from immunoSEQ multiplex PCR, and its TCRdb copy is limited to in-frame clones, with some not included. The sample shows about 140,000 clones, more than 60% of them seen only once. Input material: PBMCs. Receptors were obtained from a man aged 40-49 years in good health and CMV-seronegative. The CDR3 runs from the conserved cysteine through the conserved F or W. The D gene is left open where the match is weak. A row's size may be missing; if present it is once, few, many or a size class.

d_call	v_call	j_call	clone_size	cdr3_aa	cdr3_nt
TRBD1	TRBV30	TRBJ1-1	.	CAWSVQGYTEAFF	TGTGCCTGGAGTGTACAGGGGTACACTGAAGCTTTCTTT
TRBD1	TRBV27	TRBJ2-3	few	CASSGSGTAFGTDTQYF	TGTGCCAGCAGTGGGAGTGGGACAGCCTTCGGCACAGATACGCAGTATTTT
TRBD2	TRBV7-3	TRBJ2-1	.	CASSPALKAGTYNEQFF	TGTGCCAGCAGCCCGGCCTTGAAAGCGGGGACCTACAATGAGCAGTTCTTC
.	TRBV2	TRBJ1-1	.	CASSEGHLPTEAFF	TGTGCCAGCAGTGAGGGCCACTTACCCACTGAAGCTTTCTTT
TRBD1	TRBV7-9	TRBJ2-1	.	CASSDPSGTGSYNEQFF	TGTGCCAGCAGCGATCCATCCGGGACAGGAAGTTACAATGAGCAGTTCTTC
TRBD2	TRBV28	TRBJ2-7	.	CASRDGGTYEQYF	TGTGCCAGCAGGGACGGGGGGACCTACGAGCAGTACTTC
TRBD1	TRBV4-1	TRBJ2-7	.	CASSQDSGTGPSYEQYF	TGCGCCAGCAGCCAAGATTCCGGGACAGGTCCTTCCTACGAGCAGTACTTC
TRBD1	TRBV10-3	TRBJ2-7	.	CAISPQTGRYEQYF	TGTGCCATCAGTCCCCAGACAGGGAGATACGAGCAGTACTTC
TRBD2	TRBV5-1	TRBJ2-3	.	CASSLAGGNNADTQYF	TGCGCCAGCAGCTTGGCGGGGGGGAATAATGCAGATACGCAGTATTTT
.	TRBV7-8	TRBJ1-1	.	CASTESLLMNTEAFF	TGTGCCAGCACCGAGAGCCTCTTAATGAACACTGAAGCTTTCTTT
.	TRBV7-3	TRBJ1-2	.	CASSLDRHDYGYTF	TGTGCCAGCAGCTTAGACAGGCACGACTATGGCTACACCTTC
.	TRBV6-5	TRBJ1-6	.	CASSYSNRADSPLHF	TGTGCCAGCAGTTACTCGAACAGGGCTGATTCACCCCTCCACTTT
TRBD2	TRBV6-6	TRBJ2-3	few	CASAGGAENTQYF	TGTGCCAGCGCCGGGGGGGCGGAGAATACGCAGTATTTT
.	TRBV5-6	TRBJ2-4	once	CASSLARSNIQYF	TGTGCCAGCAGCTTAGCTCGGAGTAACATTCAGTACTTC
.	TRBV28	TRBJ2-5	.	CASSLGVAAETQYF	TGTGCCAGCAGTTTAGGTGTAGCTGCCGAGACCCAGTACTTC
TRBD1	TRBV28	TRBJ2-5	.	CASTTGGTGGFGKTQYF	TGTGCCAGCACGACGGGGGGGACAGGGGGCTTTGGGAAGACCCAGTACTTC
TRBD1	TRBV6-4	TRBJ1-6	once	CASSDSPGQRDNSPLHF	TGTGCCAGCAGTGACTCCCCGGGACAGCGAGATAATTCACCCCTCCACTTT
.	TRBV28	TRBJ2-7	.	CASSPYSPRTANEQYF	TGTGCCAGCAGTCCATATTCACCTCGGACAGCCAACGAGCAGTACTTC
.	TRBV5-8	TRBJ2-7	.	CASSRQTYEQYF	TGTGCCAGCAGCCGACAGACCTACGAGCAGTACTTC
.	TRBV7-2	TRBJ2-7	.	CASSASSYEQYF	TGTGCCAGCAGCGCGAGCTCCTACGAGCAGTACTTC
.	TRBV29-1	TRBJ1-5	.	CSVGPGGNNQPQHF	TGCAGCGTTGGGCCCGGGGGGAACAATCAGCCCCAGCATTTT
.	TRBV6-5	TRBJ1-6	.	CASSSSVRQNSPLHF	TGTGCCAGCAGTTCCTCGGTAAGACAGAATTCACCCCTCCACTTT
.	TRBV2	TRBJ1-1	.	CATLGRGGTEAFF	TGTGCCACCTTGGGCAGGGGCGGGACTGAAGCTTTCTTT
.	TRBV7-9	TRBJ1-1	.	CASSLETGFTEAFF	TGTGCCAGCAGCCTAGAAACAGGGTTTACTGAAGCTTTCTTT
TRBD1	TRBV5-1	TRBJ2-1	.	CASSLVRLHLTGTGFNEQFF	TGCGCCAGCAGCTTGGTACGATTGCACCTTACCGGGACAGGGTTCAATGAGCAGTTCTTC
.	TRBV5-4	TRBJ1-2	.	CASSLDSGYGYTF	TGTGCCAGCAGTCTAGACAGCGGGTATGGCTACACCTTC
.	TRBV25-1	TRBJ2-2	.	CASSAPDNQNTGELFF	TGTGCCAGCAGTGCCCCGGACAACCAAAACACCGGGGAGCTGTTTTTT
.	TRBV28	TRBJ2-7	.	CASSLPGLAYEQYF	TGTGCCAGCAGTTTACCGGGACTCGCCTACGAGCAGTACTTC
.	TRBV5-1	TRBJ1-4	.	CASSLVAGTNEKLFF	TGCGCCAGCAGCTTGGTGGCGGGAACTAATGAAAAACTGTTTTTT
.	TRBV2	TRBJ1-1	few	CASSERRVVGTEAFF	TGTGCCAGCAGTGAACGCAGGGTTGTAGGGACTGAAGCTTTCTTT
TRBD1	TRBV18	TRBJ1-2	.	CASSPWDRQYGYTF	TGTGCCAGCTCACCCTGGGACAGACAATATGGCTACACCTTC
.	TRBV5-1	TRBJ2-7	.	CASSLSGDYEQYF	TGCGCCAGCAGCTTGAGCGGAGACTACGAGCAGTACTTC
.	TRBV7-6	TRBJ1-1	.	CASSIGRGNTEAFF	TGTGCCAGCAGCATCGGCAGGGGGAACACTGAAGCTTTCTTT
TRBD2	TRBV11-2	TRBJ2-1	.	CASSYTQRGVSYNEQFF	TGTGCCAGCAGTTATACCCAGCGGGGGGTCTCCTACAATGAGCAGTTCTTC
.	TRBV5-1	TRBJ1-2	.	CASSLIEQGYGYTF	TGCGCCAGCAGCTTGATTGAACAGGGCTATGGCTACACCTTC
TRBD1	TRBV15	TRBJ1-5	.	CATSKGAGQPQHF	TGTGCCACCAGCAAGGGGGCCGGGCAGCCCCAGCATTTT
.	TRBV28	TRBJ2-3	.	CASSLGGTDTQYF	TGTGCCAGCAGTCTCGGGGGCACAGATACGCAGTATTTT
.	TRBV19	TRBJ1-5	once	CASTFSRGAKPQHF	TGTGCCAGTACCTTTAGCCGGGGGGCCAAGCCCCAGCATTTT
.	TRBV18	TRBJ1-4	.	CASSPTKGILDEKLFF	TGTGCCAGCTCACCAACGAAGGGGATATTGGACGAAAAACTGTTTTTT
.	TRBV5-1	TRBJ2-1	.	CASSLVVGSARPQFF	TGCGCCAGCAGCTTGGTTGTCGGAAGCGCTAGGCCACAGTTCTTC
.	TRBV14	TRBJ1-6	.	CASSDRYNSPLHF	TGTGCCAGCAGCGACAGGTATAATTCACCCCTCCACTTT
TRBD2	TRBV5-1	TRBJ2-7	.	CASSGLAGDPGQYF	TGCGCCAGTTCCGGACTAGCGGGGGACCCGGGGCAGTACTTC
.	TRBV6-5	TRBJ2-3	.	CASSYSVLGAEDTQYF	TGTGCCAGCAGTTACTCGGTTCTGGGGGCCGAAGATACGCAGTATTTT
.	TRBV9	TRBJ1-6	.	CASQEPSGVGSPLHF	TGTGCCAGCCAAGAGCCCTCAGGGGTGGGTTCACCCCTCCACTTT
.	TRBV9	TRBJ2-5	once	CASSVVGQGGETQYF	TGTGCCAGCAGCGTAGTAGGGCAGGGGGGAGAGACCCAGTACTTC
.	TRBV30	TRBJ2-2	.	CAWSVRGGELFF	TGTGCCTGGAGTGTACGAGGCGGGGAGCTGTTTTTT
TRBD2	TRBV10-2	TRBJ2-2	.	CASSGSGGPTGELFF	TGCGCCAGCAGTGGGAGCGGGGGGCCCACCGGGGAGCTGTTTTTT
.	TRBV14	TRBJ1-3	.	CASSWGVNTIYF	TGTGCCAGCTCGTGGGGGGTCAACACCATATATTTT
.	TRBV9	TRBJ2-3	.	CASSAASRLGGDTQYF	TGTGCCAGCAGCGCAGCCTCGAGGCTAGGGGGAGATACGCAGTATTTT
.	TRBV28	TRBJ1-2	.	CASRYMGGYTF	TGTGCCAGCAGATACATGGGCGGCTACACCTTC
.	TRBV13	TRBJ2-1	.	CASSSEGNEQFF	TGTGCCAGCAGCTCGGAGGGCAATGAGCAGTTCTTC
TRBD1	TRBV7-2	TRBJ1-5	few	CASSNVAGGSNQPQHF	TGTGCCAGCAGTAACGTTGCAGGGGGGAGCAATCAGCCCCAGCATTTT